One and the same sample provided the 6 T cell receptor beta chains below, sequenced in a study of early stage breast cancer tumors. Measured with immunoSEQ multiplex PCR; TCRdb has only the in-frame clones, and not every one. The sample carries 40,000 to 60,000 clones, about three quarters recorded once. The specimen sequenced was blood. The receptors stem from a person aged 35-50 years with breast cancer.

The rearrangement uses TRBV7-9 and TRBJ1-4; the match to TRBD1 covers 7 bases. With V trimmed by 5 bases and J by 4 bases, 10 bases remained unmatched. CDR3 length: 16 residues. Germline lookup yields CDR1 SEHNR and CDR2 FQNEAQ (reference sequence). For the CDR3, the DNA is TGTGCCAGCAGCCCCTGGGACAGCGTGATTAATGAAAAACTGTTTTTT. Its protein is CASSPWDSVINEKLFF.

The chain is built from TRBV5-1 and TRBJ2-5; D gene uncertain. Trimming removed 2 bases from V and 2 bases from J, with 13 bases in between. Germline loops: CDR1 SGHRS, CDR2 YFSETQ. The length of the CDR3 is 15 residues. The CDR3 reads CASSFRSANQETQYF. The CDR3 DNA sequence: TGCGCCAGCAGCTTTCGATCGGCCAATCAAGAGACCCAGTACTTC. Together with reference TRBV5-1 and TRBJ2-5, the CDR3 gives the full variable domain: KAGVTQTPRYLIKTRGQQVTLSCSPISGHRSVSWYQQTPGQGLQFLFEYFSETQRNKGNFPGRFSGRQFSNSRSEMNVSTLELGDSALYLCASSFRSANQETQYFGPGTRLLVL.

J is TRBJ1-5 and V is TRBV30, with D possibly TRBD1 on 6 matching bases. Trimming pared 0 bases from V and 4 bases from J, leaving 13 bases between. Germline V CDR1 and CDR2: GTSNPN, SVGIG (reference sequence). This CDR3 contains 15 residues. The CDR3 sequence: CAWSVPQGLNQPQHF. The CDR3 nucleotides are TGTGCCTGGAGTGTACCTCAGGGGCTTAATCAGCCCCAGCATTTT.

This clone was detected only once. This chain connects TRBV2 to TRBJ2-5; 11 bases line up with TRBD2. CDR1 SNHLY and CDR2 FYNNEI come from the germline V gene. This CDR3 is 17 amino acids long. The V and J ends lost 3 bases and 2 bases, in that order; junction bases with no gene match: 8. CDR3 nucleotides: TGTGCCAGCAGTGACATGACTAGCGGGAAGGTGCAAGAGACCCAGTACTTC. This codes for CASSDMTSGKVQETQYF.

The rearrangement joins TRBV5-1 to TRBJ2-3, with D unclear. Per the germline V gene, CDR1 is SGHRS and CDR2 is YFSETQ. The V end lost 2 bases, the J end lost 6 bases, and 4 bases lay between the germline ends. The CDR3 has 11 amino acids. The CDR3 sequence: CASSLADTQYF. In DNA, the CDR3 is TGCGCCAGCAGCTTAGCCGATACGCAGTATTTT.

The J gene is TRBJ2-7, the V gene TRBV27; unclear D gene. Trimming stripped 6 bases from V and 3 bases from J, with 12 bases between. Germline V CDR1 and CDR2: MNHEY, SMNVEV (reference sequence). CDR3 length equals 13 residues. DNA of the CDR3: TGTGCCAGCAGCTCGAAGGGTGTCTACGAGCAGTACTTC. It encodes CASSSKGVYEQYF.